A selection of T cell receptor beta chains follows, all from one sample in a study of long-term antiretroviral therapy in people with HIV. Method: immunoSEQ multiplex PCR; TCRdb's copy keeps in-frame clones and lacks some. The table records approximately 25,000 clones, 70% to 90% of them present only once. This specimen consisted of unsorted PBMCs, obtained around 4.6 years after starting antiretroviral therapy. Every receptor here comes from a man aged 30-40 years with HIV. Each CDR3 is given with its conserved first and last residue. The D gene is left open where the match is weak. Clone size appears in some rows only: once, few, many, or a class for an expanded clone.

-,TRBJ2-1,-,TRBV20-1,CSARRGEQFF,TGCAGTGCTCGGAGGGGTGAGCAGTTCTTC
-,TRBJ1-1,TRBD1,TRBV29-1,CSAKDRAKNTEAFF,TGCAGCGCAAAAGACAGGGCAAAGAACACTGAAGCTTTCTTT
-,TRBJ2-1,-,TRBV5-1,CASSLRTDTYNEQFF,TGCGCCAGCAGCTTAAGGACGGATACCTACAATGAGCAGTTCTTC
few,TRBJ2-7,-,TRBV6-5,CASTSTGGSYEQYF,TGTGCCAGCACCTCGACAGGAGGATCCTACGAGCAGTACTTC
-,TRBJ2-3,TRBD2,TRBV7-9,CASSSSSGGTDTQYF,TGTGCCAGCAGCTCTTCTAGCGGGGGAACAGATACGCAGTATTTT
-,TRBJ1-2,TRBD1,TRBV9,CASSAGQGNGYTF,TGTGCCAGCAGCGCGGGACAGGGGAATGGCTACACCTTC
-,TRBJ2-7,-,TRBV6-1,CASSEPGFEQYF,TGTGCCAGCAGTGAACCCGGGTTCGAGCAGTACTTC
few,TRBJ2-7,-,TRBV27,CASSIELTSSEQYF,TGTGCCAGCAGTATAGAATTAACGAGTTCGGAGCAGTACTTC
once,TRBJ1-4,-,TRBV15,CATSRELGDEKLFF,TGTGCCACCAGCAGAGAGCTGGGTGATGAAAAACTGTTTTTT
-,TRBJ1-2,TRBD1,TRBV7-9,CASSFLGDGQGAGGYTF,TGTGCCAGCAGCTTTCTAGGGGACGGACAGGGGGCTGGTGGCTACACCTTC
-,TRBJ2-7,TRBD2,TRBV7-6,CASSLGSGTSGTYEQYF,TGTGCCAGCAGCTTAGGTTCCGGGACTAGCGGGACCTACGAGCAGTACTTC